Presented here are 13 T cell receptor beta chains from one specimen sequenced in a study of CD8 T cells in ankylosing spondylitis. One entry per CDR3 protein, called by TCRdb with MiXCR from the 5' RACE reads. The sample has 220,000 or so distinct CDR3 sequences, about 10% seen once. The sequenced sample was blood, either unsorted or a sorted T cell fraction (not recorded which). Receptors originate from a male donor with ankylosing spondylitis or in good health (not recorded which).

The sample holds many counts of this clonotype. The chain carries TRBV7-2 and TRBJ1-2; possibly TRBD1 for D (5 bases). Germline V gene lookup returns CDR1 SGHTA and CDR2 FQGNSA. The CDR3 length is 15 residues. The V end lost 1 base, the J end lost 0 bases, and 9 bases lay between the germline ends. The CDR3 sequence: CASSLVGRANYGYTF. CDR3 sequence (DNA): TGTGCCAGCAGCTTAGTGGGCAGGGCTAACTATGGCTACACCTTC.

This clonotype was counted ten times or more. The chain has TRBV3-1 and TRBJ1-1, with 8 bases fitting TRBD1. Trimming cost V 4 bases and J 5 bases; bases outside gene matches: 6. Germline CDR1 reads LGHDT; CDR2 reads YNNKEL (reference sequence). This CDR3 comprises 14 residues. The CDR3 coding sequence is TGTGCCAGCAGCCTCGGGACAGGAAGAACTGAAGCTTTCTTT. As protein: CASSLGTGRTEAFF.

Many counts were recorded for this clonotype. This rearrangement joins TRBV12-3 or TRBV12-4 to TRBJ2-7, with 9 bases that match TRBD2. The CDR3 loop spans 14 amino acids. V gave up 1 base and J gave up 3 bases; unmatched junction bases: 1. CDR3 sequence reads: CASSLGAGGYEQYF. CDR3 bases: TGTGCCAGCAGTTTAGGAGCGGGGGGCTACGAGCAGTACTTC.

There are many counts of this clonotype. The chain couples TRBV5-6 to TRBJ2-5; D possibly corresponds to TRBD2 (5 bases). This CDR3 contains 15 residues. The V end was cut by 4 bases, the J end by 2 bases, with 15 bases between. Per the germline V gene, CDR1 is SGHDT and CDR2 is YYEEEE. CDR3 in amino acids: CASSPWAGAQETQYF. The CDR3 DNA sequence: TGTGCCAGCAGCCCGTGGGCGGGTGCACAAGAGACCCAGTACTTC.

This chain connects TRBV20-1 to TRBJ2-1, with D perhaps matching TRBD2 (5 bases). The germline V and J ends were trimmed by 5 bases and 0 bases, with 17 bases remaining between them. The CDR3 totals 16 residues. Germline V gives CDR1 DFQATT, CDR2 SNEGSKA (reference sequence). The CDR3 region has the DNA TGCAGTGCTGTCCCAACTCGGAGCGGCTCCTACAATGAGCAGTTCTTC. This encodes CSAVPTRSGSYNEQFF.

The chain recombines TRBV3-1 with TRBJ2-1, with 9 positions matching TRBD2. The CDR3 consists of 16 residues. The trim removed 2 bases at V and 5 bases at J, leaving 7 bases unmatched. From germline, CDR1 is LGHDT and CDR2 YNNKEL (reference sequence). CDR3 sequence (DNA): TGTGCCAGCAGCCAAATGAGCGGGGGGTACAACAATGAGCAGTTCTTC. This translates into CASSQMSGGYNNEQFF.

This clonotype has at least ten counts. V usage is TRBV7-3 and J usage is TRBJ2-3, with TRBD2 identical over 7 bases. After removal of 2 bases from V and 2 bases from J, the junction contained 7 bases not matched to a gene. CDR1 SGHTA and CDR2 FQGTGA come from the germline V gene. This CDR3 contains 16 residues. This CDR3 reads CASSLYGGGATDTQYF. CDR3 nucleotides: TGTGCCAGCAGCTTATACGGCGGGGGAGCCACAGATACGCAGTATTTT.

The chain couples TRBV7-2 to TRBJ2-3; D not resolved. CDR1 is SGHTA, CDR2 FQGNSA, per germline. Trimming removed 4 bases at V and 3 bases at J, with 8 bases between. The CDR3 runs 13 residues. Written as DNA, the CDR3 is TGTGCCAGCAGCTATTTAGGGACAGATACGCAGTATTTT. It encodes CASSYLGTDTQYF. Using reference TRBV7-2 and TRBJ2-3 for the parts outside the CDR3, the full variable domain is GAGVSQSPSNKVTEKGKDVELRCDPISGHTALYWYRQSLGQGLEFLIYFQGNSAPDKSGLPSDRFSAERTGGSVSTLTIQRTQQEDSAVYLCASSYLGTDTQYFGPGTRLTVL.

The chain joins TRBV7-8 to TRBJ1-5; the match to TRBD1 covers 9 bases. This CDR3 is built from 15 residues. Germline V gives CDR1 SGHVS, CDR2 FQNEAQ. V was pared by 5 bases and J by 6 bases, with 8 bases of the junction left unmatched. Here the CDR3 reads CASSGEQGAGQPQHF. The CDR3 DNA reads as TGTGCCAGCAGCGGAGAACAGGGGGCTGGTCAGCCCCAGCATTTT.

The sample holds many counts of this clonotype. The gene calls are TRBV28 and TRBJ2-2, with D maybe TRBD2 (7 bases). The CDR3 is 17 amino acids. Trimming pared 2 bases from V and 6 bases from J, leaving 19 bases between. The V gene's germline CDR1 is MDHEN and CDR2 SYDVKM. Here the CDR3 reads CASSLARGARGAGELFF. CDR3 nucleotides: TGTGCCAGCAGTTTAGCCCGGGGGGCCCGTGGGGCCGGGGAGCTGTTTTTT.

This clonotype showed up many times. V is TRBV12-3 or TRBV12-4 and J is TRBJ1-5; 7 positions agree with TRBD1. Trimming cost V 6 bases and J 2 bases; bases outside gene matches: 7. CDR3 size: 15 residues. The CDR3 DNA follows: TGTGCCAGCAGCCTACAGGGGACGCGCAATCAGCCCCAGCATTTT. Protein product: CASSLQGTRNQPQHF.

This clonotype showed up many times. This chain links TRBV20-1 with TRBJ2-7; 8 bases align to TRBD2. V lost 2 bases to trimming and J lost 5 bases; unmatched junction nucleotides: 5. The CDR3 extends over 13 amino acids. Germline-derived CDR1 and CDR2 are DFQATT and SNEGSKA (reference sequence). The CDR3 reads CSARSGGIDEQYF. CDR3 nucleotides: TGCAGTGCTAGATCGGGGGGGATCGACGAGCAGTACTTC.

This clonotype was counted ten times or more. The chain combines TRBV12-3 or TRBV12-4 with TRBJ2-3; D may be TRBD2 (7 bases). V was trimmed by 7 bases and J by 5 bases, leaving 16 bases between them. This CDR3 has 14 residues. Here the CDR3 DNA reads TGTGCCAGCACACTATGGGGGGGCGGAGATACGCAGTATTTT. Protein product: CASTLWGGGDTQYF.